The TCR beta chain under discussion was sequenced for a study of T cell responses to AZD1222 COVID-19 vaccine. General study findings and limits: At baseline, seropositivity was found in only six or seven AZD1222 recipients.

V lost 2 bases to trimming and J lost 0 bases, with 4 bases between them. This CDR3 has 14 residues. Germline values: CDR1 KGHSH, CDR2 LQKENI. This clone has only one observation. Its antigen is not identified. Here immunoSEQ multiplex PCR was the method, and the copy in TCRdb shows in-frame clones only, minus some. The data show 80,000 to 100,000 clones, 85% to 90% seen once. The rearrangement joins TRBV18 to TRBJ1-4, with D hard to call. This receptor was obtained from an adult who received the AZD1222 COVID-19 vaccine. Sequences were derived from peripheral blood, sampled 28 days after the second AZD1222 dose. The CDR3 region has the DNA TGTGCCAGCTCACCAGTGGCAACTAATGAAAAACTGTTTTTT. Protein: CASSPVATNEKLFF. The entire variable domain, with the rest obtained from reference TRBV18 and TRBJ1-4, is as follows: NAGVMQNPRHLVRRRGQEARLRCSPMKGHSHVYWYRQLPEEGLKFMVYLQKENIIDESGMPKERFSAEFPKEGPSILRIQQVVRGDSAAYFCASSPVATNEKLFFGSGTQLSVL.